This T cell receptor beta chain was recorded in a study of blood T cells in healthy people across ages. The study, taken as a whole, reports: The donors' CMV status was not determined, possibly confounding changes in expanded clonotypes.

A J-beta primer mix and a sample-barcoded 5' primer were used in a second PCR of roughly 6 to 11 cycles. Template switching added a 12-random-nucleotide identifier to every cDNA molecule. One entry per CDR3 protein results from TCRdb running MiXCR on the 5' RACE reads. The data contain fewer than 1 million distinct CDR3 sequences, around two fifths of them singletons. This clonotype was seen repeatedly, ten times or more. Antigen: not known. With V trimmed by 5 bases and J by 0 bases, 9 bases remained unmatched. The CDR3 is 16 residues long. Germline V CDR1 and CDR2: MDHEN, SYDVKM. Sequenced: blood. This TCR came from a man in his fifties or sixties in good health. The rearrangement links TRBV28 to TRBJ1-2, with 7 nucleotides matching TRBD1. The CDR3 nucleotides read TGTGCCAGCAGTCCCACCCGACAGGGAGCTAACTATGGCTACACCTTC. It yields the protein CASSPTRQGANYGYTF.